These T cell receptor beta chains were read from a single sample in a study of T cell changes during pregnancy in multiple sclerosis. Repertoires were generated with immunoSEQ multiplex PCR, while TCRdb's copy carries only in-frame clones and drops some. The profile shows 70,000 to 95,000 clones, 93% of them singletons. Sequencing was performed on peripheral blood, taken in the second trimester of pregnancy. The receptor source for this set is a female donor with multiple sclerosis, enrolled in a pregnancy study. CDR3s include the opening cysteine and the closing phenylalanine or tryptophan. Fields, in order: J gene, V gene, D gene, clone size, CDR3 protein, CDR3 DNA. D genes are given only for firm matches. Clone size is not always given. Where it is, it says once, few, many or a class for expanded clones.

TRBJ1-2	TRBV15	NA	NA	CATSAAEGYTF	TGTGCCACCAGCGCGGCGGAGGGCTACACCTTC
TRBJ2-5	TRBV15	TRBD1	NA	CATSATTGGWETQYF	TGTGCCACCTCCGCTACTACAGGGGGATGGGAGACCCAGTACTTC
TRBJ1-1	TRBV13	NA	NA	CASSLGLVSGNTEAFF	TGTGCCAGCAGCTTAGGCCTCGTTTCGGGGAACACTGAAGCTTTCTTT
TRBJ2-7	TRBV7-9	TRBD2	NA	CASSLGTGTSLSEQYF	TGTGCCAGCAGCTTAGGAACCGGGACTAGCCTCTCCGAGCAGTACTTC
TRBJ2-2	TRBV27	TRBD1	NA	CASRATQGAGELFF	TGTGCCAGCAGGGCGACACAGGGGGCGGGGGAGCTGTTTTTT
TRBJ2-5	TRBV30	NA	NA	CAHGLGVETQYF	TGTGCTCATGGACTGGGAGTGGAGACCCAGTACTTC
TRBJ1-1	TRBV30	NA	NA	CAWTQGPTEAFF	TGTGCCTGGACCCAGGGGCCCACTGAAGCTTTCTTT
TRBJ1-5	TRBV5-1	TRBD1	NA	CASSLTPGQGNQPQHF	TGCGCCAGCAGCTTGACCCCTGGACAGGGAAATCAGCCCCAGCATTTT
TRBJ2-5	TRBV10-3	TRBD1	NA	CASRDRGGETQYF	TGTGCCTCCAGGGACAGGGGCGGAGAGACCCAGTACTTC
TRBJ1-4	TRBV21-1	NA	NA	CASSKARDRVWVGEKLFF	TGTGCCAGCAGCAAAGCACGGGACAGGGTGTGGGTTGGTGAAAAACTGTTTTTT
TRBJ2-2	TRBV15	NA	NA	CATSRDVWERANTGELFF	TGTGCCACCAGCAGAGACGTCTGGGAGCGAGCGAACACCGGGGAGCTGTTTTTT
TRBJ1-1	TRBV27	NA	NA	CASGPLAGTEAFF	TGTGCCAGCGGTCCATTAGCGGGGACTGAAGCTTTCTTT
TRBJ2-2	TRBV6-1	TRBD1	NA	CASSVQGAPTGELFF	TGTGCCAGCAGTGTACAGGGGGCGCCCACCGGGGAGCTGTTTTTT
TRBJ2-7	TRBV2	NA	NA	CASSLIPDEQYF	TGTGCCAGCAGCCTTATACCAGACGAGCAGTACTTC
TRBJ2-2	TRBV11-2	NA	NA	CASSSTPTGELFF	TGTGCCAGCAGCTCGACTCCCACCGGGGAGCTGTTTTTT
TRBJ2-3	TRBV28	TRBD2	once	CASSLGPAGRKQYF	TGTGCCAGCAGTTTAGGGCCAGCGGGGAGAAAGCAGTATTTT
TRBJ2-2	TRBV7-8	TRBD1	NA	CASSSIQGIGELFF	TGTGCCAGCAGCTCAATACAGGGGATAGGGGAGCTGTTTTTT
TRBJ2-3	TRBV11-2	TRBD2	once	CASSTRLAGMTDTQYF	TGTGCCAGCAGCACCAGACTAGCGGGGATGACAGATACGCAGTATTTT
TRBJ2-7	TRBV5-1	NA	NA	CASSLGGATDEQYF	TGCGCCAGCAGCTTGGGGGGCGCCACCGACGAGCAGTACTTC
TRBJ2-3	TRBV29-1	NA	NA	CSVEGASGAQYF	TGCAGCGTTGAGGGAGCTTCGGGGGCGCAGTATTTT
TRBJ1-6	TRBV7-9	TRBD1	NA	CASSNPGTGDNSPLHF	TGTGCCAGCAGCAACCCTGGGACAGGGGATAATTCACCCCTCCACTTT
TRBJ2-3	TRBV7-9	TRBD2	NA	CASSLGTSGSSSTDTQYF	TGTGCCAGCAGCTTAGGGACTAGCGGGAGTTCCAGCACAGATACGCAGTATTTT
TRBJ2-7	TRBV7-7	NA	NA	CASSAGQTGEQYF	TGTGCCAGCAGCGCGGGACAGACGGGCGAGCAGTACTTC
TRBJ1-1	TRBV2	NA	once	CASSVGGMSEAFF	TGTGCCAGCAGTGTCGGGGGTATGTCTGAAGCTTTCTTT
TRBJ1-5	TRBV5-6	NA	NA	CASNNLGQNPRSNQPQHF	TGTGCCAGCAATAACCTCGGACAGAACCCTCGGAGCAATCAGCCCCAGCATTTT
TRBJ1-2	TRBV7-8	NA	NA	CASSHQRDGYTF	TGTGCCAGCAGCCACCAACGGGATGGCTACACCTTC
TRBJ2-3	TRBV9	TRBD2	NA	CASSPEGLAGVTDTQYF	TGTGCCAGCAGCCCAGAAGGACTAGCGGGAGTCACAGATACGCAGTATTTT
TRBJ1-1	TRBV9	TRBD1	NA	CASSPGAGQGAAEAFF	TGTGCCAGCAGCCCTGGCGCGGGACAGGGGGCCGCTGAAGCTTTCTTT
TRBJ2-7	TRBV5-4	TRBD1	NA	CASSSTGGAKYYEQYF	TGTGCCAGCAGCTCGACAGGGGGCGCGAAGTACTACGAGCAGTACTTC
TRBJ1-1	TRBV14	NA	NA	CASSPPEPEPGGFGTEAFF	TGTGCCAGCAGCCCCCCCGAGCCCGAGCCGGGGGGCTTTGGCACTGAAGCTTTCTTT
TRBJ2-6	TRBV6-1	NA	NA	CASSTDSFLANVLTF	TGTGCCAGCAGTACGGACAGTTTTTTGGCCAACGTCCTGACTTTC
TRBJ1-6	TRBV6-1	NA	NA	CASQDRLNSPLHF	TGTGCCAGCCAGGACAGACTAAATTCACCCCTCCACTTT
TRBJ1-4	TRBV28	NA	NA	CASRTPTGNEKLFF	TGTGCCAGCAGGACACCAACGGGAAATGAAAAACTGTTTTTT
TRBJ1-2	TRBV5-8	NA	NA	CASSSTGPHYGYTF	TGTGCCAGCAGCTCTACAGGGCCTCACTATGGCTACACCTTC
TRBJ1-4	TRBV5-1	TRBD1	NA	CASSWNTPGQGYEKLFF	TGCGCCAGCAGCTGGAACACCCCGGGACAGGGCTATGAAAAACTGTTTTTT
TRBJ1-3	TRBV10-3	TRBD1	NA	CAISALTQGGGNTIYF	TGTGCCATCAGTGCCCTGACACAGGGGGGTGGAAACACCATATATTTT
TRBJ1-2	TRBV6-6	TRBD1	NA	CASITGTAKGYGYTF	TGTGCCAGCATCACCGGGACAGCGAAGGGGTATGGCTACACCTTC
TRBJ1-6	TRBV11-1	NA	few	CASSLNGGMTPLHF	TGTGCCAGCAGCTTAAATGGAGGGATGACACCCCTCCACTTT
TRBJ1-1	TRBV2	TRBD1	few	CASSRDSMNTEAFF	TGTGCCAGCAGTCGGGACAGCATGAACACTGAAGCTTTCTTT
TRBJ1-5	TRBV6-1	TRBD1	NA	CASRWTGPGQPQHF	TGTGCCAGCAGGTGGACAGGGCCAGGACAGCCCCAGCATTTT
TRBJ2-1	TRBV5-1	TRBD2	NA	CASSPSGTYNEQFF	TGCGCCAGCAGCCCCAGCGGGACCTACAATGAGCAGTTCTTC
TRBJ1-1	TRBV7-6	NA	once	CASSLGATEAFF	TGTGCCAGCAGCTTAGGGGCGACTGAAGCTTTCTTT
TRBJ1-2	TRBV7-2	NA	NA	CASSLVRDLYGYTF	TGTGCCAGCAGCTTAGTCAGGGATCTCTATGGCTACACCTTC
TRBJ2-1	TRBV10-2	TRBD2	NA	CASNGLAGEDYNEQFF	TGCGCCAGCAATGGACTAGCGGGGGAAGACTACAATGAGCAGTTCTTC
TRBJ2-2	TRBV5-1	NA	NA	CASSPTDTGELFF	TGCGCCAGCAGCCCAACTGACACCGGGGAGCTGTTTTTT
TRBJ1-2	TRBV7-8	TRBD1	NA	CASSLGQGLLYGYTF	TGTGCCAGCAGCTTAGGACAGGGCCTATTATATGGCTACACCTTC
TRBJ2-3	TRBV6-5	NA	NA	CASSLGVGTDTQYF	TGTGCCAGCAGCCTCGGGGTGGGCACAGATACGCAGTATTTT
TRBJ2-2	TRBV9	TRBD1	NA	CASSGGQGALTGELFF	TGTGCCAGCAGCGGAGGACAGGGGGCGCTCACCGGGGAGCTGTTTTTT
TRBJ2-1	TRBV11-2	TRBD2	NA	CASSSTSGSPSSYNEQFF	TGTGCCAGCAGCTCGACTAGCGGGAGCCCATCCTCCTACAATGAGCAGTTCTTC
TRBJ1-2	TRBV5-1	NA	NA	CASSRLLGNYGYTF	TGCGCCAGCAGCCGCCTCCTCGGTAACTATGGCTACACCTTC
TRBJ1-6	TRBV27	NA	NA	CASSLSWRVGSPLHF	TGTGCCAGCAGTTTAAGTTGGCGGGTAGGTTCACCCCTCCACTTT
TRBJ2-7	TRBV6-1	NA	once	CASSETVYEQYF	TGTGCCAGCAGTGAAACGGTCTACGAGCAGTACTTC
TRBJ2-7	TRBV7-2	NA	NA	CASTLGGDSYEQYF	TGTGCCAGCACCCTAGGAGGAGACTCCTACGAGCAGTACTTC
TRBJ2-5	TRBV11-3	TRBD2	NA	CASSSGLAEETQYF	TGTGCCAGCAGCTCCGGACTAGCGGAAGAGACCCAGTACTTC
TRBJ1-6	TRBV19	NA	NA	CASSIQDSGGNSPLHF	TGTGCCAGTAGTATACAGGATTCAGGTGGAAATTCACCCCTCCACTTT
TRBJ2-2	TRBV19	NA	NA	CASSLRETGELFF	TGTGCCAGTAGTCTGAGGGAGACCGGGGAGCTGTTTTTT